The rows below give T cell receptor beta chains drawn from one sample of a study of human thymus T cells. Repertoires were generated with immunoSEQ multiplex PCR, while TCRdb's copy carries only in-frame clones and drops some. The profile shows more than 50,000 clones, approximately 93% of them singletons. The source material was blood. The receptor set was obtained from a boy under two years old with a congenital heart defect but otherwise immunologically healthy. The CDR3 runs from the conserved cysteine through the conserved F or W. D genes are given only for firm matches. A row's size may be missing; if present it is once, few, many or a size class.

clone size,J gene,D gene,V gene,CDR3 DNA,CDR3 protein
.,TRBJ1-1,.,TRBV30,TGTGCCTGGAGTGTACTCATTACGGGGGGATGGACTGAAGCTTTCTTT,CAWSVLITGGWTEAFF
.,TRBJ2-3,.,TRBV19,TGTGCCAGTAGTATCGATTCAAACCCCGGCACAGATACGCAGTATTTT,CASSIDSNPGTDTQYF
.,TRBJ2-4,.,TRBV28,TGTGCCAGCACTATGGACACAAAGAACATTCAGTACTTC,CASTMDTKNIQYF
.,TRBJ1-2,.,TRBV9,TGTGCCAGCAGCGTAGAGATGTTTCCAAGGGGGAAGTTAGCTAACTATGGCTACACCTTC,CASSVEMFPRGKLANYGYTF
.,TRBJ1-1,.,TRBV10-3,TGTGCCATCAGTGAGGATGAGGGGAACACTGAAGCTTTCTTT,CAISEDEGNTEAFF
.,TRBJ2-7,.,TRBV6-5,TGTGCCAGCAGTTACCCGAAAGGCGAGCAGTACTTC,CASSYPKGEQYF
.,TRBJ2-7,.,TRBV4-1,TGCGCCAGCAGCCAAGATGAGTCTAGCTCTCTCGAGCAGTACTTC,CASSQDESSSLEQYF
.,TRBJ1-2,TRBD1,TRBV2,TGTGCCAGCCGAATCCCAAGACAGGGGCCTAACTATGGCTACACCTTC,CASRIPRQGPNYGYTF
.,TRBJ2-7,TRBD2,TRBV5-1,TGCGCCAGCAGCGGAGGGCTAGCGGGAGGGTCCTATTACGAGCAGTACTTC,CASSGGLAGGSYYEQYF
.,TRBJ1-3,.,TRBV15,TGTGCCACCAGCAGAGAACTGCTTTACTCTGGAAACACCATATATTTT,CATSRELLYSGNTIYF
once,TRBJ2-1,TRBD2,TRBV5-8,TGTGCCAGCAGCTCCTGGACTAGCGGGAGAGGGTCCTACAATGAGCAGTTCTTC,CASSSWTSGRGSYNEQFF
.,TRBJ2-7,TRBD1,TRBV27,TGTGCCAGCAGTAGGGGCCGGACAGGACCCTACGAGCAGTACTTC,CASSRGRTGPYEQYF
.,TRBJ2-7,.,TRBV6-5,TGTGCCAGCAGTTACCGGAAGGGGGGAACTACCGAGCAGTACTTC,CASSYRKGGTTEQYF
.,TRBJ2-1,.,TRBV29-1,TGCAGCGTTGAAGGTTGGGGAGCTGAGATTGGGGTCTCCTACAATGAGCAGTTCTTC,CSVEGWGAEIGVSYNEQFF
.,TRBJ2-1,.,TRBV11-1,TGTGCCAGCAGCTTACCAAGGATGGATGAGCAGTTCTTC,CASSLPRMDEQFF
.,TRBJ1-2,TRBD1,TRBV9,TGTGCCAGCACCCCCAGACAGGGGGCGCGGTATGGCTACACCTTC,CASTPRQGARYGYTF
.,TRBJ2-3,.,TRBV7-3,TGTGCCAGCAGCTTAACGCGTGCAGATACGCAGTATTTT,CASSLTRADTQYF
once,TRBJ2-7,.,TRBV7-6,TGTGCCAGCAGCGATGGAGGCGAGCAGTACTTC,CASSDGGEQYF
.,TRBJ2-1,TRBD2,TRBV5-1,TGCGCCAGCACACGGGAGGATCCCTACAATGAGCAGTTCTTC,CASTREDPYNEQFF
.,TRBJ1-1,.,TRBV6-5,TGTGCCAGCACCCACGGCCTCCCCCGGTCCGAAGCTTTCTTT,CASTHGLPRSEAFF
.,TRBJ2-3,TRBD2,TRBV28,TGTGCCAGCAGCATAAACCTAGCGGGAGGGGAAGATACGCAGTATTTT,CASSINLAGGEDTQYF
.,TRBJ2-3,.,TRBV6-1,TGTGCCAGCAGTGATGGGATACCAGATACGCAGTATTTT,CASSDGIPDTQYF
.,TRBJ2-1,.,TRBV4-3,TGCGCCAGCAGTCTCTCGGGACCACCGAGGGATGAGCAGTTCTTC,CASSLSGPPRDEQFF
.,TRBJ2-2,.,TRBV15,TGTGCCACCAGCCTGGGCGGGGAGCTGTTTTTT,CATSLGGELFF
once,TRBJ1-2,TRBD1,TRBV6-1,TGTGCCAGCAGCCGCGTAGTGGGACAGGCCTATGGCTACACCTTC,CASSRVVGQAYGYTF
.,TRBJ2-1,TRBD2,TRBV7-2,TGTGCCAGCAGCCCCGGCGCCGGGGGGGCCTACGGGCAGTTCTTC,CASSPGAGGAYGQFF
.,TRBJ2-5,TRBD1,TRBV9,TGTGCCAGCAGTGCGCAGGACAGGGAAGGAGAGACCCAGTACTTC,CASSAQDREGETQYF
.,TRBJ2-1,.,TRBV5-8,TGTGCCAGCAGCTCCCGGGGGAGCTCCTACAATGAGCAGTTCTTC,CASSSRGSSYNEQFF
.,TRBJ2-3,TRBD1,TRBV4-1,TGCGCCAGCAGCCAAGATGTCCGGGACAGAGGGGATACGCAGTATTTT,CASSQDVRDRGDTQYF
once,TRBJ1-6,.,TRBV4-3,TGCGCCAGCAGCCAAGCGGTTGGGGGCGCCTCACCCCTCCACTTT,CASSQAVGGASPLHF
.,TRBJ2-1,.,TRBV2,TGTGCCAGCAGTGAACACCTAGCCCCATACAATGAGCAGTTCTTC,CASSEHLAPYNEQFF
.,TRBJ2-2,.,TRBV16,TGTGCCAGCAGCCCCTACAGGGCGACCGGGGAGCTGTTTTTT,CASSPYRATGELFF
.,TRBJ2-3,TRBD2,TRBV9,TGTGCCAGCAGCGTAGATGGCGGGGGGGCCGGGGATACGCAGTATTTT,CASSVDGGGAGDTQYF
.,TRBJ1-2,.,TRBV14,TGTGCCAGCAGCCAGAGCACGTTCTATGGCTACACCTTC,CASSQSTFYGYTF
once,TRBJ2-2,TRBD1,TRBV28,TGTGCCAGCAGTCCGTGGGACAGGGTAATTTCCGGGGAGCTGTTTTTT,CASSPWDRVISGELFF
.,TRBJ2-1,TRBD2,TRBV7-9,TGTGCCAGCAGTCTTGCCAGGCTAGCGGTGGGTGAGCAGTTCTTC,CASSLARLAVGEQFF
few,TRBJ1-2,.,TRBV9,TGTGCCAGCAGCCCGTCGGGGGCTAACTATGGCTACACCTTC,CASSPSGANYGYTF
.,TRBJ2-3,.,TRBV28,TGTGCCAGCAGTGCAACTAGCACAGATACGCAGTATTTT,CASSATSTDTQYF
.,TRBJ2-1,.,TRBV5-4,TGTGCCAGCAGCCAAGGGGCCTACAATGAGCAGTTCTTC,CASSQGAYNEQFF
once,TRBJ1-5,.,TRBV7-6,TGTGCCAGCAGCTTAGGGGGGTCGGCTCAGCCCCAGCATTTT,CASSLGGSAQPQHF
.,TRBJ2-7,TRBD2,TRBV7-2,TGTGCCAGCAGCCGGACTAGCGGGGGGGCCTACGAGCAGTACTTC,CASSRTSGGAYEQYF